Listed below are T cell receptor beta chains from one sample, sequenced in a study of vaccination effects on CD4 cells after COVID-19. Their antigens are not known. Sequenced by immunoSEQ multiplex PCR; TCRdb stores in-frame clones only, minus some. The repertoire holds around 24,000 clones, with roughly 85% as singletons. The sample here was CD4+ T cells from PBMCs cultured with SARS-CoV-2 spike peptides, taken after COVID-19 vaccination. These receptors all come from a human donor who received a COVID-19 vaccine. Some clones in this sample may be carry-over from other donors' samples. Both conserved end residues are part of each CDR3. The D gene is left open where the match is weak. A clone size is listed for some rows: how often the clone was seen (once, few, many), or a class if it is expanded.

V: TRBV29-1; D: NA; size: few; length: 13; J: TRBJ1-2; DNA: TGCAGCGTTGGGGTGCAGGCTAACTATGGCTACACCTTC; CDR3: CSVGVQANYGYTF
V: TRBV23-1; D: NA; size: NA; length: 18; J: TRBJ1-5; DNA: TGCGCCAGCAGTCAGCCGCACTCGGGCTACGAAAGCAATCAGCCCCAGCATTTT; CDR3: CASSQPHSGYESNQPQHF
V: TRBV5-1; D: TRBD2; size: NA; length: 16; J: TRBJ2-1; DNA: TGCGCCAGCAGCTTCTTTTCCGCGGGGGAAAACAATGAGCAGTTCTTC; CDR3: CASSFFSAGENNEQFF
V: TRBV4-2; D: NA; size: few; length: 15; J: TRBJ2-3; DNA: TGTGCCAGCAGCCAAGAAAGTGGGGGCACAGATACGCAGTATTTT; CDR3: CASSQESGGTDTQYF
V: TRBV11-2; D: NA; size: NA; length: 18; J: TRBJ1-1; DNA: TGTGCCAGCAGCTTAGAGGGGTTGGGCAGGCTAAAGTACACTGAAGCTTTCTTT; CDR3: CASSLEGLGRLKYTEAFF
V: TRBV7-9; D: NA; size: NA; length: 13; J: TRBJ1-5; DNA: TGTGCCAGCAGCTTAGTGGGGAATCAGCCCCAGCATTTT; CDR3: CASSLVGNQPQHF
V: TRBV5-8; D: TRBD1; size: NA; length: 15; J: TRBJ1-2; DNA: TGTGCCAGCAGCTTGGAGGGACAGGGAGGGGATGGCTACACCTTC; CDR3: CASSLEGQGGDGYTF
V: TRBV11-2; D: TRBD2; size: NA; length: 16; J: TRBJ2-2; DNA: TGTGCCAGCAGCTTATTTCTAGCGGGGGCGACCGGGGAGCTGTTTTTT; CDR3: CASSLFLAGATGELFF
V: TRBV19; D: NA; size: few; length: 15; J: TRBJ2-2; DNA: TGTGCCACCAAGATCCGGGTAGGGGCGCACGGGGAGCTGTTTTTT; CDR3: CATKIRVGAHGELFF
V: TRBV15; D: NA; size: few; length: 16; J: TRBJ1-3; DNA: TGTGCCACCAGCAGAGGGGCAGGGGAGGCTGGAAACACCATATATTTT; CDR3: CATSRGAGEAGNTIYF
V: TRBV7-3; D: TRBD2; size: NA; length: 18; J: TRBJ2-2; DNA: TGTGCCAGCAGCTTAACAGGGCTAGCGGGGGGGCCGGCCGGGGAGCTGTTTTTT; CDR3: CASSLTGLAGGPAGELFF
V: TRBV5-1; D: NA; size: few; length: 12; J: TRBJ1-2; DNA: TGCGCCAGCAGCCGCGAGAACTATGGCTACACCTTC; CDR3: CASSRENYGYTF
V: TRBV12-5; D: NA; size: NA; length: 15; J: TRBJ1-1; DNA: TGTGCTAGTGGTTTGGTACTGGGGGGGAGCACTGAAGCTTTCTTT; CDR3: CASGLVLGGSTEAFF
V: TRBV28; D: NA; size: few; length: 11; J: TRBJ1-2; DNA: TGTGCCAGCAGTTTAGGTGATGGCTACACCTTC; CDR3: CASSLGDGYTF
V: TRBV4-3; D: NA; size: NA; length: 15; J: TRBJ2-4; DNA: TGCGCCAGCAGCCAAGAGAGCGGACCGGGAAACATTCAGTACTTC; CDR3: CASSQESGPGNIQYF
V: TRBV9; D: TRBD2; size: NA; length: 14; J: TRBJ2-5; DNA: TGTGCCAGCAGCGTTACCGGGGGGGGAGAGACCCAGTACTTC; CDR3: CASSVTGGGETQYF
V: TRBV5-1; D: TRBD1; size: NA; length: 13; J: TRBJ2-4; DNA: TGCGCCAGCAACCCCGGGACAGGAAACATTCAGTACTTC; CDR3: CASNPGTGNIQYF
V: TRBV7-3; D: NA; size: NA; length: 15; J: TRBJ2-3; DNA: TGTGCCAGCAGCTTCAAAGGGACTGGCACAGATACGCAGTATTTT; CDR3: CASSFKGTGTDTQYF
V: TRBV5-1; D: NA; size: NA; length: 14; J: TRBJ2-1; DNA: TGCGCCAGCAGCTTTGAGGTTTCCTACAATGAGCAGTTCTTC; CDR3: CASSFEVSYNEQFF
V: TRBV6-2/TRBV6-3; D: TRBD1; size: NA; length: 15; J: TRBJ1-2; DNA: TGTGCCAGCGGCCCTGGGGGACAGGCTAACTATGGCTACACCTTC; CDR3: CASGPGGQANYGYTF
V: TRBV6-2/TRBV6-3; D: NA; size: NA; length: 12; J: TRBJ1-5; DNA: TGTGCCAGCAGTTATCGGGATCAGCCCCAGCATTTT; CDR3: CASSYRDQPQHF
V: TRBV7-6; D: NA; size: NA; length: 14; J: TRBJ2-3; DNA: TGTGCCAGCAGCTTGAGCGGGCGCACAGATACGCAGTATTTT; CDR3: CASSLSGRTDTQYF
V: TRBV5-4; D: NA; size: NA; length: 14; J: TRBJ2-1; DNA: TGTGCCAGCAGCTTCGAGGGTTTAAGGGGTGAGCAGTTCTTC; CDR3: CASSFEGLRGEQFF
V: TRBV5-1; D: NA; size: few; length: 15; J: TRBJ1-5; DNA: TGCGCCAGCAGCCCGGGCCTCTATAGCAATCAGCCCCAGCATTTT; CDR3: CASSPGLYSNQPQHF
V: TRBV11-3; D: NA; size: NA; length: 14; J: TRBJ1-1; DNA: TGTGCCAGCAGCATAGGAGGTTCTGGCACTGAAGCTTTCTTT; CDR3: CASSIGGSGTEAFF
V: TRBV7-3; D: TRBD2; size: few; length: 15; J: TRBJ2-3; DNA: TGTGCCAGCAGCCCTAGCGGGGGGGGCACAGATACGCAGTATTTT; CDR3: CASSPSGGGTDTQYF